The clone carrying this TCR beta chain has only one observation. The antigen is undetermined. This record comes from a study of T cell responses to AZD1222 COVID-19 vaccine. Study-level findings and limits: Repertoires were sampled only after the peak T cell response. Clonal diversity was possibly underestimated, and the donors were mostly white British, with more females.

The data were produced by immunoSEQ multiplex PCR, yet TCRdb's version contains in-frame clones alone and is incomplete. The table records 70,000 to 95,000 clones, around nine tenths of them present only once. The sequences come from peripheral blood, collected on day 0 of MenACWY control vaccination. The source of this sequence is an adult in good health.

DNA for the CDR3: TGTGCCAGCAGTTTTCCTTCGGGACAGGGGACCGATACGCAGTATTTT. This codes for CASSFPSGQGTDTQYF. The rearrangement links TRBV27 to TRBJ2-3; 10 nucleotides align to TRBD1. The CDR3 sequence is 16 residues long. The germline V gene encodes CDR1 MNHEY and CDR2 SMNVEV (reference sequence). J lost 6 bases, V lost 3 bases, and 9 bases had no gene match.